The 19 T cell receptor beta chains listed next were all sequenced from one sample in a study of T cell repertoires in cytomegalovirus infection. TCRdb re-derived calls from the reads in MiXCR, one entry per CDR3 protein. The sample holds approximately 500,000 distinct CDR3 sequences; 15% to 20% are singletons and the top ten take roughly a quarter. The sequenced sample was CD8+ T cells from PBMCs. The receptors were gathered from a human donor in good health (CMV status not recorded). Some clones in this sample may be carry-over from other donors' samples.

CDR3 residues: CASSLVRGKDTQYF. The CDR3, as DNA: TGCGCCAGCAGCCTCGTTAGGGGGAAAGATACGCAGTATTTT. The chain has TRBV5-1 and TRBJ2-3, with D possibly TRBD1 on 6 matching bases. Per the germline V gene, CDR1 is SGHRS and CDR2 is YFSETQ. Trimming took 4 bases from V and 5 from J, leaving 14 bases between them. The CDR3 is made up of 14 amino acids.

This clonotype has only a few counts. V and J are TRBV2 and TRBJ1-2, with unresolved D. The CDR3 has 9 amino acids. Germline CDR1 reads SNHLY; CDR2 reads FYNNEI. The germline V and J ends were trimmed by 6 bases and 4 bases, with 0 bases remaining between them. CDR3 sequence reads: CASSYGYTF. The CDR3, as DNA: TGTGCCAGCAGCTATGGCTACACCTTC.

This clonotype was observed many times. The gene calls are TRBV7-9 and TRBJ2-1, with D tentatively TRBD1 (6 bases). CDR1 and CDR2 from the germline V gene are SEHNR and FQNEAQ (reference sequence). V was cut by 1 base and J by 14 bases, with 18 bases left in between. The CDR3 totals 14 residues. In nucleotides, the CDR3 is TGTGCCAGCAGCTTAGACGCCGGACAGCTTACAAAGTTCTTC. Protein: CASSLDAGQLTKFF.

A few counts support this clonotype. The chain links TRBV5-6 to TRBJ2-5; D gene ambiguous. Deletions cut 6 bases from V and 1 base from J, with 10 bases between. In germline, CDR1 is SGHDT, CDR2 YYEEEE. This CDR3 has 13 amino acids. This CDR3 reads CASTSRFQETQYF. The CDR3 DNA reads TGTGCCAGCACCTCGCGGTTCCAAGAGACCCAGTACTTC.

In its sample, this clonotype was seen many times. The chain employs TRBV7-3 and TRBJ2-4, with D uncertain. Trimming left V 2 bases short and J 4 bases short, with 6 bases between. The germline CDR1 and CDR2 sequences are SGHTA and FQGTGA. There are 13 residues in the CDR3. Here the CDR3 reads CASSLASKNIQYF. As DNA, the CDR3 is TGTGCCAGCAGCTTAGCCAGTAAAAACATTCAGTACTTC.

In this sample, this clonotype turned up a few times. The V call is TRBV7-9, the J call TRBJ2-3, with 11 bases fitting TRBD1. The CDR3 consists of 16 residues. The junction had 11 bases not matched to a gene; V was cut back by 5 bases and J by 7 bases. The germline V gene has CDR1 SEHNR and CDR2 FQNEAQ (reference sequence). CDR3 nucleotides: TGTGCCAGCAGCGGGACAGGGGGAGAGGGTATGAATACGCAGTATTTT. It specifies CASSGTGGEGMNTQYF.

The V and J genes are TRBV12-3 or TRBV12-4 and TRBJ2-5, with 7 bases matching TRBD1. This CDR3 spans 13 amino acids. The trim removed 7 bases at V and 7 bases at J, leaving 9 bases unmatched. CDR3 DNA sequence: TGTGCCAGCACCCCTCGGACAGGCTGGACCCAGTACTTC. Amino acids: CASTPRTGWTQYF.

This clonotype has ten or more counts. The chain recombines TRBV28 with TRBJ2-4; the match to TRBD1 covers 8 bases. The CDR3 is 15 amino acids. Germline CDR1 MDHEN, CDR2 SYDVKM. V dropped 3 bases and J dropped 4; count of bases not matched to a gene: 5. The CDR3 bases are TGTGCCAGCAGTTTTGGGACAGGTCGAAAAAACATTCAGTACTTC. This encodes CASSFGTGRKNIQYF.

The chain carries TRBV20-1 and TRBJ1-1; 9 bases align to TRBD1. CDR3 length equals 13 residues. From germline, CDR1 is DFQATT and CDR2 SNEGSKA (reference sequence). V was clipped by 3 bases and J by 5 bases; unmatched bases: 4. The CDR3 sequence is CSARDRGKTEAFF. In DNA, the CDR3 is TGCAGTGCTAGGGACAGGGGTAAGACTGAAGCTTTCTTT.

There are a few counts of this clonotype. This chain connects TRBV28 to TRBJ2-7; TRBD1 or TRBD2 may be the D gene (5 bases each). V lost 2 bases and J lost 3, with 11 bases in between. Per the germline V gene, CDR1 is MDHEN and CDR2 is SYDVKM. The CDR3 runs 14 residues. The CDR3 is CASSLGTVVYEQYF. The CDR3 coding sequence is TGTGCCAGCAGTTTAGGGACGGTAGTCTACGAGCAGTACTTC. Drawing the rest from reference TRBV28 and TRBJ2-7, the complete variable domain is DVKVTQSSRYLVKRTGEKVFLECVQDMDHENMFWYRQDPGLGLRLIYFSYDVKMKEKGDIPEGYSVSREKKERFSLILESASTNQTSMYLCASSLGTVVYEQYFGPGTRLTVT.

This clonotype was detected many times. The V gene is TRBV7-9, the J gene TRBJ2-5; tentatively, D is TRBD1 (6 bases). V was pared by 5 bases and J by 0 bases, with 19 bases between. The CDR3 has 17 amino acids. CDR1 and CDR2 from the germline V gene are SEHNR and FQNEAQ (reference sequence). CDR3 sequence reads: CASSPFRDTGYQETQYF. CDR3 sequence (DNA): TGTGCCAGCAGCCCGTTCCGGGACACGGGGTACCAAGAGACCCAGTACTTC.

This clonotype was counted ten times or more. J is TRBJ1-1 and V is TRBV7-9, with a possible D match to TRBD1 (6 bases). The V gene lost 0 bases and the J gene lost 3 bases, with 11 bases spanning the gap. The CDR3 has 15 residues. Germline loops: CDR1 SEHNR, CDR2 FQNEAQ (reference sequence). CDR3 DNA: TGTGCCAGCAGCTTAGCCAGTAAGGGGGACACTGAAGCTTTCTTT. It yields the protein CASSLASKGDTEAFF.

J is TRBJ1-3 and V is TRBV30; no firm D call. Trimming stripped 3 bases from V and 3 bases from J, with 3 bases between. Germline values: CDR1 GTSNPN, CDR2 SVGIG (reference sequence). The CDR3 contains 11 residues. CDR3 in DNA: TGTGCCTGGAGCGGTGGAAACACCATATATTTT. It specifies CAWSGGNTIYF.

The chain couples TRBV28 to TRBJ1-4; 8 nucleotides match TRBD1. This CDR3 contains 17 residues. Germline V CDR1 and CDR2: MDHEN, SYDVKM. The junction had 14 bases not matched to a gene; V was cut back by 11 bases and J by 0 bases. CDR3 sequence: CAGAGGRGAATNEKLFF. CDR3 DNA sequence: TGTGCCGGAGCAGGGGGCCGAGGGGCTGCAACTAATGAAAAACTGTTTTTT.

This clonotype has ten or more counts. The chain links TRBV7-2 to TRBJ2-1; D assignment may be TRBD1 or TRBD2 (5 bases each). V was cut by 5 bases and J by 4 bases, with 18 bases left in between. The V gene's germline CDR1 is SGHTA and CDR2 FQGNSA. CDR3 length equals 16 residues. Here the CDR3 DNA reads TGTGCCAGCAGCGGCCTGGGGACCCAGCTTTACAATGAGCAGTTCTTC. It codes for CASSGLGTQLYNEQFF.

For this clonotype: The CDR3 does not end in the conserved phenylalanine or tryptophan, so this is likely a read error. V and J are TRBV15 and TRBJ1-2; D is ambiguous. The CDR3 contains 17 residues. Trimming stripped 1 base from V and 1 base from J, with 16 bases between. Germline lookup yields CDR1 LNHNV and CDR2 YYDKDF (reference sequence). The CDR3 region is CATSRGFGPPDNYGYTL. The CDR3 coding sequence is TGTGCCACCAGCAGAGGGTTCGGTCCTCCCGATAACTATGGCTACACCTTA.

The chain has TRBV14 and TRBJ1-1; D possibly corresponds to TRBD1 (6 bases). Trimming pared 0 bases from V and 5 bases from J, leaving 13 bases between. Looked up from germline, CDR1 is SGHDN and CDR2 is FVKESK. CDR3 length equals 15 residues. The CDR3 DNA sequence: TGTGCCAGCAGCCAAGAGGGCAGGGGAGGTACTGAAGCTTTCTTT. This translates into CASSQEGRGGTEAFF. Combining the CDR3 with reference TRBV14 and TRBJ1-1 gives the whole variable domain EAGVTQFPSHSVIEKGQTVTLRCDPISGHDNLYWYRRVMGKEIKFLLHFVKESKQDESGMPNNRFLAERTGGTYSTLKVQPAELEDSGVYFCASSQEGRGGTEAFFGQGTRLTVV.

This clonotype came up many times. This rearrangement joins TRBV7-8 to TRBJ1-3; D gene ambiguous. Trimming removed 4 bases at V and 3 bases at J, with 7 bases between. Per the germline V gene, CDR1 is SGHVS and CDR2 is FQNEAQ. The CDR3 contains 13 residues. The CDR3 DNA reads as TGTGCCAGCAGCTCCGGGTTTGGAAACACCATATATTTT. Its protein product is CASSSGFGNTIYF.

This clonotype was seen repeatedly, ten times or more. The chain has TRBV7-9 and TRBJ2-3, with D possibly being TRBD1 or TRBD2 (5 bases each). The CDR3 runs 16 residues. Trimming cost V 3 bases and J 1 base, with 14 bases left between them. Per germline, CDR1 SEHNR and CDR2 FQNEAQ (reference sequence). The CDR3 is CASSFPRRGGTDTQYF. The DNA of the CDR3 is TGTGCCAGCAGCTTTCCCCGAAGAGGGGGCACAGATACGCAGTATTTT.